The 14 T cell receptor beta chains listed next were all sequenced from one sample in a study of T cell responses to AZD1222 COVID-19 vaccine. Here immunoSEQ multiplex PCR was the method, and the copy in TCRdb shows in-frame clones only, minus some. The repertoire holds approximately 65,000 clones, about three quarters seen once, with roughly an eighth in the top ten. The sample consisted of peripheral blood, taken on day 0 of AZD1222 vaccination. These receptors were taken from an adult in good health.

Of note for this clone: The sample has other DNA sequences that encode this CDR3 too. This chain joins TRBV19 and TRBJ1-2, with D unresolved. The germline gives CDR1 LNHDA, CDR2 SQIVND (reference sequence). This CDR3 contains 13 residues. V gave up 3 bases and J gave up 4 bases, with 9 bases separating them. The CDR3 DNA reads as TGTGCCAGTAGTATCGGGCAAGTCTATGGCTACACCTTC. This translates into CASSIGQVYGYTF.

The DNA of the CDR3 is TGCGCCAGCAGCACTACAGTAGCCAAAAACATTCAGTACTTC. It translates to CASSTTVAKNIQYF. The chain couples TRBV5-1 to TRBJ2-4; D is ambiguous. The CDR3 length is 14 residues. The V and J ends lost 4 bases and 0 bases respectively, with 8 bases between them. Germline assignment: CDR1 SGHRS and CDR2 YFSETQ.

This clone appeared a single time. The chain links TRBV7-9 to TRBJ2-5, with a weak D call TRBD1 (6 bases). The ends were cut back, 3 bases at V and 2 bases at J, with 7 bases in the middle. CDR3 size: 13 residues. The V gene's germline CDR1 is SEHNR and CDR2 FQNEAQ (reference sequence). The CDR3: CASSLDSQETQYF. The CDR3 DNA is TGTGCCAGCAGCTTGGACAGTCAAGAGACCCAGTACTTC.

The chain joins TRBV28 to TRBJ1-1, with no clear D. The ends were cut back, 1 base at V and 5 bases at J, with 20 bases in the middle. Germline V gene sequence: CDR1 MDHEN, CDR2 SYDVKM. The CDR3 consists of 17 residues. As DNA, the CDR3 is TGTGCCAGCAGTTTATTAAGCGGGTCAGCTGGGCTGACTGAAGCTTTCTTT. It specifies CASSLLSGSAGLTEAFF.

The DNA of the CDR3 is TGTGCCAGCAGCTTCGTAGGAGCCGTTGAGCAGTTCTTC. It codes for CASSFVGAVEQFF. This chain links TRBV7-9 with TRBJ2-1, with D unresolved. The germline gives CDR1 SEHNR, CDR2 FQNEAQ (reference sequence). V shed 3 bases and J shed 9 bases, with 12 bases lying between them. This CDR3 is 13 amino acids long.

V and J are TRBV7-9 and TRBJ2-3; D not resolved. Deletions cut 5 bases from V and 4 bases from J, with 13 bases between. The CDR3 has 14 amino acids. CDR1 is SEHNR and CDR2 is FQNEAQ in the germline V gene (reference sequence). The CDR3 spells CASSAPLEADTQYF. The CDR3 nucleotides read TGTGCCAGCAGCGCCCCGTTAGAAGCAGATACGCAGTATTTT.

V is TRBV12-1 and J is TRBJ2-7; the table's TRBD1 call for D was not verified on the DNA. TRBV12-1 is shown as a pseudogene. CDR3 length: 19 residues. CDR3 amino acids: CASSFFSNYPRGKIYEQYF. The CDR3 coding sequence is TGTGCCAGCAGCTTCTTTAGTAACTACCCCAGGGGAAAAATCTACGAGCAGTACTTC.

The table lists this clone with a few counts. The V call is TRBV29-1, the J call TRBJ1-1; TRBD1 is a possible D gene (5 bases). Between the trimmed V and J ends, which lost 4 bases and 1 base, there was a span of 19 bases. There are 16 residues in the CDR3. Germline V CDR1 and CDR2: SQVTM, ANQGSEA. The CDR3 spells CSVGGNRGYGNTEAFF. The DNA for the CDR3 is TGCAGCGTTGGGGGAAATAGGGGCTACGGGAACACTGAAGCTTTCTTT.

The chain has TRBV2 and TRBJ1-2; possibly TRBD1 for D (6 bases). The V end lost 5 bases, the J end lost 3 bases, and 16 bases lay between the germline ends. This CDR3 contains 15 residues. The germline CDR1 and CDR2 sequences are SNHLY and FYNNEI. The CDR3 region has the DNA TGTGCCAGCAGTAACTACCGGGGGGGCGACTATGGCTACACCTTC. Its translation is CASSNYRGGDYGYTF.

The chain is built from TRBV9 and TRBJ2-2; TRBD1 matches 7 bases. This CDR3 region has 17 residues. V was clipped by 3 bases and J by 0 bases; unmatched bases: 8. The germline gives CDR1 SGDLS, CDR2 YYNGEE. The CDR3 here is CASSESQGLANTGELFF. The DNA of the CDR3 is TGTGCCAGCAGCGAGTCACAGGGGCTCGCGAACACCGGGGAGCTGTTTTTT.

CDR3 region: CASSVTVGQSYGYTF. The CDR3 coding sequence is TGCGCCAGCAGCGTCACCGTCGGACAGAGCTATGGCTACACCTTC. The chain combines TRBV5-1 with TRBJ1-2; the D gene is possibly TRBD1 (6 bases). CDR1 is SGHRS, CDR2 YFSETQ, per germline. CDR3 size: 15 residues. Trimming left V 4 bases short and J 4 bases short, with 17 bases between.

This rearrangement joins TRBV7-2 to TRBJ2-1; D possibly corresponds to TRBD1 (5 bases). Germline V gene data show CDR1 as SGHTA and CDR2 as FQGNSA. Trimming cost V 6 bases and J 9 bases, with 12 bases left between them. The CDR3 has 12 residues. CDR3 sequence (DNA): TGTGCCAGCAGGGACAAGGGATTTGAGCAGTTCTTC. It translates to CASRDKGFEQFF.

The chain recombines TRBV18 with TRBJ2-7, with 9 positions matching TRBD1. Germline loops: CDR1 KGHSH, CDR2 LQKENI. The CDR3 has 16 residues. After removal of 2 bases from V and 5 bases from J, the junction contained 10 bases not matched to a gene. CDR3 protein: CASSPTRDWTGDEQYF. CDR3 coding DNA: TGTGCCAGCTCACCAACCAGAGACTGGACAGGGGACGAGCAGTACTTC.

The rearrangement links TRBV6-6 to TRBJ1-2; no clear D. Per the germline V gene, CDR1 is MNHNY and CDR2 is SVGAGI (reference sequence). The CDR3 spans 10 residues. Between the trimmed V and J ends, which lost 2 bases and 6 bases, there was a span of 1 base. The CDR3 reads CASSYNGYTF. For the CDR3, the DNA is TGTGCCAGCAGTTACAATGGCTACACCTTC.